This T cell receptor beta chain came from a study of blood T cell repertoires in COVID-19. Study summary: Sources were T cells, B-cell-depleted T cells, or PBMCs; the material itself was cDNA or gDNA.

Germline V gene sequence: CDR1 MNHNY, CDR2 SVGAGI (reference sequence). The V and J ends lost 0 bases and 7 bases respectively, with 6 bases between them. This CDR3 spans 12 amino acids. In the authors' workflow: Scientists estimated how many nucleated cells there were by amplifying reference gene primers. The data were produced by immunoSEQ multiplex PCR, yet TCRdb's version contains in-frame clones alone and is incomplete. V and J calls and clone size come straight from that table; D and trimming were deduced from the DNA. This sample carries about 120,000 clones, around 88% of them seen once, and the ten largest clones take 5.5% to 6.5%. Only one count was recorded for this clone.

Sample: peripheral blood. The V and J genes are TRBV6-6 and TRBJ1-1; D not certain. The receptor comes from a man of 80 years or more with active or convalescent COVID-19. CDR3 DNA sequence: TGTGCCAGCAGTTACTCGGAGGGTGAAGCTTTCTTT. Translating it yields CASSYSEGEAFF.